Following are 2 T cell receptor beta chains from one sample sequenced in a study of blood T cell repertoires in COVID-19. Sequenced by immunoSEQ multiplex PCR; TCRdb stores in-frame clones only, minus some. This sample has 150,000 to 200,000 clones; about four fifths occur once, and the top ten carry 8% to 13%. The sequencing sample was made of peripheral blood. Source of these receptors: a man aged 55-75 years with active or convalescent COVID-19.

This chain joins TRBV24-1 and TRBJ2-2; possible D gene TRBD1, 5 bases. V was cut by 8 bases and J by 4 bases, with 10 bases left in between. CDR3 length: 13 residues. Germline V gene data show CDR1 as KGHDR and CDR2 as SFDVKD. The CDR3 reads CATTQGSTGELFF. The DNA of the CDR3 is TGTGCCACCACCCAGGGATCCACCGGGGAGCTGTTTTTT.

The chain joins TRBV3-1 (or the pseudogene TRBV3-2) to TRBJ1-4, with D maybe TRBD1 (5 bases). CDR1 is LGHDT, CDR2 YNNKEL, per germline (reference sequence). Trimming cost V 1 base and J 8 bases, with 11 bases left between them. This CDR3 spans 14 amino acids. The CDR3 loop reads CASSQAAEGEKLFF. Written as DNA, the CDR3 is TGTGCCAGCAGCCAAGCAGCGGAGGGGGAAAAACTGTTTTTT.